A selection of T cell receptor beta chains follows, all from one sample in a study of OX40 agonist ivuxolimab in advanced cancers. Here immunoSEQ multiplex PCR was the method, and the copy in TCRdb shows in-frame clones only, minus some. The sample has tens of thousands of clones; about nine tenths are singletons. The input for sequencing was CD4+ or CD8+ T cells sorted from blood, taken in a trial of the OX40 agonist ivuxolimab. The receptors shown here come from an adult with an advanced solid tumor such as melanoma, head and neck, liver or kidney cancer. Each CDR3 is given with its conserved first and last residue. Fields, in order: clone size, D gene, V gene, J gene, CDR3 protein, CDR3 DNA. A D gene is named only where the DNA matches it firmly. Part of the rows lack a size; the others show once, few, many or a class for expanded clones.

NA	NA	TRBV30	TRBJ1-1	CAWSVGPTGTEAFF	TGTGCCTGGAGTGTTGGGCCCACTGGGACTGAAGCTTTCTTT
NA	TRBD1	TRBV29-1	TRBJ2-1	CSESRGTVSEQFF	TGCAGCGAAAGTAGAGGGACAGTCAGTGAGCAGTTCTTC
once	TRBD2	TRBV5-1	TRBJ2-7	CASSYGTSGGEQYF	TGCGCCAGCAGCTACGGGACTAGCGGTGGCGAGCAGTACTTC
NA	NA	TRBV2	TRBJ2-5	CASSEEAGAPETQYF	TGTGCCAGCAGTGAAGAGGCGGGGGCCCCAGAGACCCAGTACTTC
NA	NA	TRBV5-5	TRBJ1-3	CASSSDGISGNTIYF	TGTGCCAGCAGCTCCGACGGGATCTCTGGAAACACCATATATTTT
NA	NA	TRBV19	TRBJ2-7	CASSRLASAPEQYF	TGTGCCAGTAGTCGTTTAGCGTCGGCCCCCGAGCAGTACTTC
NA	NA	TRBV11-1	TRBJ1-2	CASSFPGNGYTF	TGTGCCAGCAGCTTCCCGGGAAATGGCTACACCTTC
NA	TRBD2	TRBV6-5	TRBJ2-1	CASSRTSADNEQFF	TGTGCCAGCAGTCGGACTAGCGCGGACAATGAGCAGTTCTTC
NA	TRBD1	TRBV6-1	TRBJ2-7	CASRGQGSSYEQYF	TGTGCCAGCAGGGGACAGGGGTCCTCCTACGAGCAGTACTTC
NA	NA	TRBV27	TRBJ1-1	CASSRQWYTEAFF	TGTGCCAGCAGTAGACAGTGGTATACTGAAGCTTTCTTT
once	NA	TRBV21-1	TRBJ2-3	CASRFNAGASTQYF	TGTGCCAGCAGATTCAACGCAGGGGCGAGTACGCAGTATTTT
once	TRBD1	TRBV5-1	TRBJ2-7	CASSQTGGAEQYF	TGCGCCAGCAGCCAGACAGGGGGGGCCGAGCAGTACTTC
NA	TRBD1	TRBV9	TRBJ1-1	CASSVGQGASSTEAFF	TGTGCCAGCAGCGTAGGCCAGGGGGCATCGAGCACTGAAGCTTTCTTT
few	NA	TRBV30	TRBJ1-4	CAWSLGEKLFF	TGTGCCTGGTCCCTAGGGGAAAAACTGTTTTTT
NA	NA	TRBV14	TRBJ1-4	CASSRRTAEKLFF	TGTGCCAGCAGCCGTCGGACAGCTGAAAAACTGTTTTTT
NA	TRBD1	TRBV11-2	TRBJ1-2	CASSLSGGQGAISGYTF	TGTGCCAGCAGCCTGTCCGGTGGGCAGGGGGCTATAAGTGGCTACACCTTC
NA	TRBD2	TRBV7-2	TRBJ2-1	CASSPYSTSPNNEQFF	TGTGCCAGCAGCCCGTACTCGACTAGCCCCAACAATGAGCAGTTCTTC
NA	TRBD1	TRBV15	TRBJ2-1	CATSRDQGAGEQFF	TGTGCCACCAGCAGAGATCAGGGGGCCGGTGAGCAGTTCTTC
NA	NA	TRBV19	TRBJ2-7	CASSPRGDYEQYF	TGTGCCAGTAGTCCCAGGGGGGACTACGAGCAGTACTTC
NA	NA	TRBV10-3	TRBJ1-5	CAISPGEGNQPQHF	TGTGCCATCAGCCCTGGGGAAGGCAATCAGCCCCAGCATTTT
NA	NA	TRBV10-2	TRBJ2-7	CASTKRGGISSYEQYF	TGCGCCAGCACCAAGAGAGGGGGGATCAGCTCCTACGAGCAGTACTTC
once	NA	TRBV6-1	TRBJ1-1	CASSEAYRTEAFF	TGTGCCAGCAGTGAAGCCTACCGCACTGAAGCTTTCTTT
NA	NA	TRBV10-2	TRBJ2-7	CASVRDRIDEQYF	TGCGCCAGCGTCCGGGACCGGATTGATGAGCAGTACTTC
NA	TRBD2	TRBV10-3	TRBJ2-2	CAITDPGLVATGELFF	TGTGCCATCACTGACCCGGGACTAGTGGCCACCGGGGAGCTGTTTTTT
NA	NA	TRBV30	TRBJ2-3	CAYSGAGTDTQYF	TGTGCCTACTCGGGGGCGGGCACAGATACGCAGTATTTT
NA	NA	TRBV6-1	TRBJ2-7	CASSQSNEQYF	TGTGCCAGCAGTCAATCTAACGAGCAGTACTTC
NA	NA	TRBV10-3	TRBJ2-1	CAISAVRPEQFF	TGTGCCATCAGTGCCGTACGACCTGAGCAGTTCTTC
NA	TRBD1	TRBV9	TRBJ2-6	CASSPTGAGANVLTF	TGTGCCAGCAGCCCTACAGGGGCTGGGGCCAACGTCCTGACTTTC
once	TRBD2	TRBV7-7	TRBJ2-7	CASSPTGRAGDEQYF	TGTGCTAGCAGCCCTACCGGGAGGGCGGGAGACGAGCAGTACTTC
few	TRBD2	TRBV7-2	TRBJ2-5	CASSSTSGDPRQYF	TGTGCCAGCAGCTCGACTAGCGGAGATCCTAGGCAGTACTTC
NA	TRBD1	TRBV6-6	TRBJ1-1	CATDRGGTEAFF	TGTGCCACCGACAGGGGGGGGACTGAAGCTTTCTTT
NA	NA	TRBV9	TRBJ2-2	CASSESGQLISGELFF	TGTGCCAGCAGCGAATCTGGACAGTTAATCTCCGGGGAGCTGTTTTTT
NA	NA	TRBV14	TRBJ2-6	CASSQVVSGANVLTF	TGTGCCAGCAGCCAAGTGGTCTCTGGGGCCAACGTCCTGACTTTC
NA	NA	TRBV10-2	TRBJ2-3	CASSERIDTQYF	TGCGCCAGCAGTGAGAGAATAGATACGCAGTATTTT
NA	NA	TRBV6-6	TRBJ2-5	CASSYGTVQETQYF	TGTGCCAGCAGCTACGGGACGGTACAAGAGACCCAGTACTTC
NA	TRBD2	TRBV9	TRBJ2-1	CASSAEASGGPAAEQFF	TGTGCCAGCAGCGCAGAAGCTAGCGGGGGCCCAGCCGCTGAGCAGTTCTTC
NA	NA	TRBV7-9	TRBJ2-5	CASSRTAQETQYF	TGTGCCAGCAGCCGGACAGCGCAAGAGACCCAGTACTTC
NA	NA	TRBV19	TRBJ1-5	CASSLTGHGQPQHF	TGTGCCAGTAGCCTTACAGGGCATGGTCAGCCCCAGCATTTT
NA	NA	TRBV7-3	TRBJ1-5	CASSLGQDQPQHF	TGTGCCAGCAGCTTGGGGCAGGATCAGCCCCAGCATTTT
NA	NA	TRBV6-1	TRBJ1-1	CASRVTRVNTEAFF	TGTGCCAGCAGGGTGACACGAGTGAACACTGAAGCTTTCTTT
NA	TRBD1	TRBV15	TRBJ1-3	CATSRTYGRTGAYSGNTIYF	TGTGCCACCAGCAGGACCTATGGACGGACAGGAGCCTACTCTGGAAACACCATATATTTT
NA	NA	TRBV12-5	TRBJ2-5	CASGVTEETQYF	TGTGCTAGTGGTGTGACAGAAGAGACCCAGTACTTC